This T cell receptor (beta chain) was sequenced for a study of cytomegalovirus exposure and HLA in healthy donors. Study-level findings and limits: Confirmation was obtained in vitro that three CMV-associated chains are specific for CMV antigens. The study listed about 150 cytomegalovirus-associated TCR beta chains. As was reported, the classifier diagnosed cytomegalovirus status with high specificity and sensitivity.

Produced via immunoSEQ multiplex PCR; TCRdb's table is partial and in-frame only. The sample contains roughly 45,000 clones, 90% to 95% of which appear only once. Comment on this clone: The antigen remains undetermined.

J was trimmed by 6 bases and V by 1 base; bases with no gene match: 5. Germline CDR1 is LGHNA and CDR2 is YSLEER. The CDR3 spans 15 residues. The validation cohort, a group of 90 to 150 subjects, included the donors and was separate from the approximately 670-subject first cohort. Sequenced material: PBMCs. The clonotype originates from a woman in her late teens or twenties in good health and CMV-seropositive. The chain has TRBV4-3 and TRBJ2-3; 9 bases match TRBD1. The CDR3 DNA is TGCGCCAGCAGCCAAGGGGGGACAGGGCGGGATACGCAGTATTTT. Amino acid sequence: CASSQGGTGRDTQYF.